The subject of this entry is one TCR beta chain. The sample comes from a study of blood T cell repertoires in COVID-19. About the research overall: The origin of the acute and convalescent COVID-19 samples was the United States, Italy and Spain. Sources were T cells, B-cell-depleted T cells, or PBMCs; the material itself was cDNA or gDNA.

The germline CDR1 and CDR2 sequences are MGHRA and YSYEKL. This CDR3 has 15 amino acids. The V gene lost 4 bases and the J gene lost 1 base, with 14 bases spanning the gap. Original handling: How many nucleated cells were present was estimated from reference gene primer amplification. Method: immunoSEQ multiplex PCR; TCRdb's copy keeps in-frame clones and lacks some. Clone size and the V and J calls come from that table; the DNA yielded D and trimming. The table lists a few hundred thousand clones, around nine tenths of them singletons. The rearrangement uses TRBV4-1 and TRBJ2-7; no clear D gene. The clonotype originates from a man aged 50 or older with acute or convalescent COVID-19. The sequenced sample was peripheral blood. CDR3 in amino acids: CASSPGPATSYEQYF. The CDR3 bases are TGCGCCAGCAGCCCAGGTCCGGCTACTTCCTACGAGCAGTACTTC.